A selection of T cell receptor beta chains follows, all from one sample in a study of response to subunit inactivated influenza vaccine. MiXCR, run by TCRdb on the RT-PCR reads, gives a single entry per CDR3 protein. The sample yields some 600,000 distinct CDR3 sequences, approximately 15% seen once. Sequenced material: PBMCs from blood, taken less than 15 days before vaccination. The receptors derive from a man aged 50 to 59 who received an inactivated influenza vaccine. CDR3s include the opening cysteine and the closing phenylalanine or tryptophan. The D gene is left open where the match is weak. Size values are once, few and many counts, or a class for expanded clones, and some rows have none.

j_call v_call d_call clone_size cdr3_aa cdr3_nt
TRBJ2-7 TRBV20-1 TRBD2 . CSGGSLAGVEQYF TGCAGTGGAGGGAGTCTAGCGGGAGTCGAGCAGTACTTC
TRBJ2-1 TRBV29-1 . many CSVVGRFGDEQFF TGCAGCGTTGTGGGCCGATTTGGGGATGAGCAGTTCTTC
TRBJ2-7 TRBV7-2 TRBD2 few CASSLSGLAYYEQYF TGTGCCAGCAGCCTTTCGGGACTAGCGTACTACGAGCAGTACTTC
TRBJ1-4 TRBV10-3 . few CATSGRAATNEKLFF TGTGCCACCAGCGGCAGGGCAGCAACTAATGAAAAACTGTTTTTT
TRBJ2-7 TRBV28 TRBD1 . CASRPGQETYEQYF TGTGCCAGCAGGCCGGGACAGGAAACCTACGAGCAGTACTTC
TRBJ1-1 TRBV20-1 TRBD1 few CSARDRGGAFF TGCAGTGCGAGGGACAGGGGAGGGGCTTTCTTT
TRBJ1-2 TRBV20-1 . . CSARPGTANYGYTF TGCAGTGCTAGGCCCGGGACGGCGAACTATGGCTACACCTTC
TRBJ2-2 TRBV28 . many CASILGGGLTGELFF TGTGCCAGCATCTTGGGTGGGGGTTTGACCGGGGAGCTGTTTTTT
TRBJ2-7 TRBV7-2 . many CASSLVSDSSSYEQYF TGTGCCAGCAGCTTAGTATCTGACTCAAGCTCCTACGAGCAGTACTTC
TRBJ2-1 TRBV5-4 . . CASSLSHSLAYNEQCF TGTGCCAGCAGCTTGTCTCACTCCCTAGCCTACAATGAGCAGTGCTTC
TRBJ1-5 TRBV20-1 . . CSVKRDGDQPQHF TGCAGTGTAAAGCGGGATGGGGATCAGCCCCAGCATTTT
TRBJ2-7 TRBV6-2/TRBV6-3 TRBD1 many CASSGQGSYEQYF TGTGCCAGCAGTGGACAGGGGTCCTACGAGCAGTACTTC
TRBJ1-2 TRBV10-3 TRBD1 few CAISTSGQTNYGYTF TGTGCCATCAGTACCTCGGGACAGACTAACTATGGCTACACCTTC
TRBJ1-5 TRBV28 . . CASKLGVGTGRPQHF TGTGCCAGCAAGCTAGGAGTGGGGACGGGTAGGCCCCAGCATTTT
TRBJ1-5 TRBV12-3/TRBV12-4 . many CASSFQGSNQPQHF TGTGCCAGCAGTTTTCAGGGGAGCAATCAGCCCCAGCATTTT
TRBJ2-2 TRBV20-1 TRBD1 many CSAAGGAYTGELFF TGCAGTGCCGCAGGGGGCGCTTACACCGGGGAGCTGTTTTTT
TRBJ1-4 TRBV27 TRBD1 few CASSPLRGTGGHNRLFF TGTGCCAGCAGTCCACTACGTGGGACAGGGGGTCACAATCGACTGTTTTTT
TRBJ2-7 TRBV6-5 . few CASSYRPGSGVGQYF TGTGCCAGCAGTTATAGACCGGGCTCAGGAGTAGGGCAGTACTTC
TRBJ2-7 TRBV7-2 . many CASSPSWGVTYEQYF TGTGCCAGCAGCCCTAGCTGGGGGGTTACCTACGAGCAGTACTTC
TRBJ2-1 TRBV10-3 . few CAISESQELRREQFF TGTGCCATCAGTGAGTCTCAGGAACTAAGGCGGGAGCAGTTCTTC
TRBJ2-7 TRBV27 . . CASSLSAGDYGLYEQYF TGTGCCAGCAGTTTATCGGCAGGGGACTATGGCCTATACGAGCAGTACTTC
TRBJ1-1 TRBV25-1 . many CASSGGGNTEAFF TGTGCCAGCAGTGGAGGGGGGAACACTGAAGCTTTCTTT
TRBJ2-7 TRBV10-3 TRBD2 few CAISESLSLAGHPYEQYF TGTGCCATCAGTGAGTCATTATCGCTAGCGGGGCACCCCTACGAGCAGTACTTC